This T cell receptor beta chain was sequenced for a study of cytomegalovirus exposure and HLA in healthy donors. A multiplex PCR was run with 60 Vbeta primers and 13 Jbeta primers. The table came from immunoSEQ multiplex PCR; TCRdb's copy has only in-frame clones and leaves some out. This table holds roughly 100,000 clones, 75% to 85% found once. Study-wide findings and caveats: V- and J-gene trimming in TCR beta was tied to a missense DCLRE1C variant by an analysis performed later. Most of the TCR beta V segments (in an earlier analysis) were productive either about 90% or about 30% of the time. It was reported in a later analysis that an Asian-associated ancestry cluster showed fewer N-insertions than the approximately 670-donor mean.

Losses at the gene ends were 4 bases for V and 3 bases for J; bases not matched to a gene: 6. Germline values: CDR1 SGHRS, CDR2 YFSETQ. The CDR3 is made up of 17 amino acids. The count of this clone is one. Antigen unknown. The clonotype was recovered from a man in his fifties in good health and CMV-seronegative. The genes are TRBV5-1 and TRBJ2-1; 14 bases align to TRBD2. The sample was PBMCs. The CDR3 is CASSPGLAGGLYNEQFF. The CDR3 nucleotides are TGCGCCAGCAGCCCCGGACTAGCGGGGGGCCTCTACAATGAGCAGTTCTTC.